Sequencing of this TCR beta chain was carried out in a study of vaccination and CD4 T cells after COVID-19. Across the study: Two mRNA vaccine doses were given, either BNT162b2 or mRNA-1273. Study results and caveats: Going from about 20 to 38, median SARS-CoV-2-reactive clonotypes did not rise significantly.

With regard to this clonotype: The target antigen is unknown.

Specified treatment: roughly 10-day PBMC culture with coronavirus spike peptide pools or control peptides (ViraFEST assay). ViraFEST sequenced TCRs after peptide-pool expansion of antigen-specific T cells. Sequenced with the Oncomine TCR Beta short-read assay was DNA taken from cultured CD4+ T cells. In TCRdb, the PCR reads were re-called with MiXCR into one record per CDR3 protein. The sample carries 20,000 to 25,000 distinct CDR3 sequences, around 50% recorded once. The TCR sequence derives from a human donor who had recovered from COVID-19. Material: CD4+ T cells from blood, cultured in vitro.

The CDR3 coding sequence is TGCAGTGCTAGGACAGGGGTTCAGCCCCAGCATTTT. Translated, it gives CSARTGVQPQHF. J is TRBJ1-5 and V is TRBV20-1, with 8 nucleotides matching TRBD1. J was trimmed by 6 bases and V by 3 bases; bases with no gene match: 1. Germline CDR1 and CDR2: DFQATT and SNEGSKA (reference sequence). CDR3 size: 12 residues.